This T cell receptor beta chain was sequenced in a study of shared clonotypes between healthy human individuals. Study overall: Every donor yielded three CD4 naive, three CD4 memory, two CD8 naive and one CD8 memory plate.

Trimming cost V 4 bases and J 0 bases, with 14 bases left between them. CDR1 and CDR2 (germline): SGHRS, YFSETQ. The CDR3 sequence is 15 residues long. A note on this clone: The antigen remains undetermined.

Study results and caveats: It was anticipated that sequencing depth would influence how many clonotypes donors shared. In general, naive subsets displayed greater estimated richness than memory subsets did.

Repertoires were generated with immunoSEQ multiplex PCR, while TCRdb's copy carries only in-frame clones and drops some. The profile covers 2 million to 3 million clones, with 90% to 95% appearing a single time and 0.36% taken by the ten largest. The chain couples TRBV5-1 to TRBJ2-7; tentative D call: TRBD2 (6 bases). The receptor's source is a man aged 18 to 29 in good health. Some clones in this sample may be carry-over from other donors' samples. Sequencing was done on a sample of naive CD4+ T cells from PBMCs. Subset denoted: CD45RA+ positively selected. The CDR3 coding sequence is TGCGCCAGCAGCGCCAGGAGGGCCCCCTCCTACGAGCAGTACTTC. Translated, it gives CASSARRAPSYEQYF. The full variable domain, its missing parts supplied by reference TRBV5-1 and TRBJ2-7, is KAGVTQTPRYLIKTRGQQVTLSCSPISGHRSVSWYQQTPGQGLQFLFEYFSETQRNKGNFPGRFSGRQFSNSRSEMNVSTLELGDSALYLCASSARRAPSYEQYFGPGTRLTVT.